A single sample is the source of the 5 T cell receptor beta chains below, sequenced in a study of T cell responses to AZD1222 COVID-19 vaccine. This table comes from immunoSEQ multiplex PCR, and its TCRdb copy is limited to in-frame clones, with some not included. The sample lists 150,000 to 190,000 clones, 90% seen once, with 1.8% in the top ten. The sample was peripheral blood, taken on day 0 of AZD1222 vaccination. All receptors derive from an adult in good health.

This clone was seen just once. This sequence joins TRBV28 and TRBJ2-1, with TRBD1 identical over 10 bases. The CDR3 sequence is 21 residues long. Germline-derived CDR1 and CDR2 are MDHEN and SYDVKM. Trimming removed 6 bases from V and 5 bases from J; junction bases left unmatched: 25. Written as DNA, the CDR3 is TGTGCCAGCAGCCTTTACAGGAGAAGACAGGGGGCACCTTTTGTCGACAATGAGCAGTTCTTC. Translation: CASSLYRRRQGAPFVDNEQFF.

The count of this clone is one. The rearrangement uses TRBV6-5 and TRBJ2-7, with 9 bases fitting TRBD2. The CDR3 length is 16 residues. Germline lookup yields CDR1 MNHEY and CDR2 SVGAGI. Unmatched junction bases numbered 7, after V lost 2 bases and J lost 2 bases. CDR3 region: CASSYPTLAGTYEQYF. CDR3 DNA: TGTGCCAGCAGTTACCCAACCCTAGCGGGAACCTACGAGCAGTACTTC.

The CDR3 bases are TGCGCCAGCAGCCAAGATTGGGACAGCTTCAATCAGCCCCAGCATTTT. Translated, it gives CASSQDWDSFNQPQHF. V gene TRBV4-3 combines with J gene TRBJ1-5, with 7 bases matching TRBD1. The germline V gene has CDR1 LGHNA and CDR2 YSLEER. This CDR3 has 16 amino acids. Losses at the gene ends were 0 bases for V and 3 bases for J; bases not matched to a gene: 5.

This sequence joins TRBV6-1 and TRBJ1-5; 8 bases are shared with TRBD1. This CDR3 has 16 residues. Unmatched junction bases numbered 5, after V lost 0 bases and J lost 4 bases. Germline V gives CDR1 MNHNS, CDR2 SASEGT. The CDR3 protein is CASSEARQGRNQPQHF. CDR3 in DNA: TGTGCCAGCAGTGAAGCCCGACAGGGGAGAAATCAGCCCCAGCATTTT.

V gene TRBV7-3 combines with J gene TRBJ1-1; D is uncertain. CDR3 size: 15 residues. The V end lost 0 bases, the J end lost 5 bases, and 13 bases lay between the germline ends. In germline, CDR1 is SGHTA, CDR2 FQGTGA. This CDR3 is CASSLTGPARTEAFF. The CDR3 nucleotides are TGTGCCAGCAGCTTAACAGGGCCCGCCAGGACTGAAGCTTTCTTT.